This section outlines one T cell receptor beta chain sequence together with its context. Its cognate antigen is unknown. The source of the sample is a study of OX40 agonist ivuxolimab in advanced cancers. Study-wide results and limits: Expanded peripheral T-cell antigen specificity went undetermined. Certain nonresponders likewise exhibited a low normalized T-cell clonal expansion. Relative to CD4+ cells, CD8+ T cells on average had more expanded clones.

Blood sampling was done at baseline, cycle 4 day 1, and cycle 7 day 1. TCRdb's copy holds only in-frame clones and misses some; the assay was immunoSEQ multiplex PCR. The sample consists of about 38,000 clones, roughly 80% of them appearing once. The sequencing used CD4+ or CD8+ T cells sorted from blood, collected in a trial of the OX40 agonist ivuxolimab. The clonotype originates from an adult with an advanced solid tumor such as melanoma, head and neck, liver or kidney cancer.

CDR3 DNA sequence: TGTGCCAGCATAACAGCCATGAACACTGAAGCTTTCTTT. Protein sequence: CASITAMNTEAFF. J is TRBJ1-1 and V is TRBV6-1; no definite D call. V was trimmed by 7 bases and J by 0 bases, leaving 9 bases between them. The CDR3 length is 13 residues. CDR1 is MNHNS, CDR2 SASEGT, per germline.